These 20 T cell receptor beta chains came from one sample sequenced in a study of blood T cell repertoires in COVID-19. Some clones are missing from TCRdb's copy, which holds only in-frame ones; the method was immunoSEQ multiplex PCR. The sample records about 230,000 clones, 75% to 90% being singletons. The sample comprised peripheral blood. These receptors came from a man aged 40-55 years with acute or convalescent COVID-19.

V is TRBV5-1 and J is TRBJ1-4; D gene ambiguous. This CDR3 has 14 residues. Per germline, CDR1 SGHRS and CDR2 YFSETQ. V was pared by 5 bases and J by 0 bases, with 8 bases between. CDR3 nucleotide sequence: TGCGCCAGCAGGGAGGGAACAACTAATGAAAAACTGTTTTTT. The encoded protein is CASREGTTNEKLFF.

This chain connects TRBV20-1 to TRBJ2-1; D is perhaps TRBD1 (5 bases). The V gene's germline CDR1 is DFQATT and CDR2 SNEGSKA (reference sequence). V gave up 3 bases and J gave up 10 bases, with 13 bases separating them. The CDR3 sequence is 12 residues long. This CDR3 reads CSASRGSGEQFF. The DNA of the CDR3 is TGCAGTGCTAGTAGGGGTTCGGGCGAGCAGTTCTTC.

The gene calls are TRBV11-2 and TRBJ2-3; D is perhaps TRBD2 (6 bases). The CDR3 covers 11 residues. V lost 4 bases and J lost 11, with 10 bases in between. Per the germline V gene, CDR1 is SGHAT and CDR2 is FQNNGV. The CDR3 loop is CASSSGGVQYF. The CDR3 DNA sequence: TGTGCCAGCAGCTCAGGCGGGGTGCAGTATTTT. Based on the CDR3 plus reference TRBV11-2 and TRBJ2-3, the full variable domain is EAGVAQSPRYKIIEKRQSVAFWCNPISGHATLYWYQQILGQGPKLLIQFQNNGVVDDSQLPKDRFSAERLKGVDSTLKIQPAKLEDSAVYLCASSSGGVQYFGPGTRLTVL.

This clone was found once. This chain uses TRBV15 with TRBJ2-2; 10 bases are shared with TRBD1. The germline V gene has CDR1 LNHNV and CDR2 YYDKDF (reference sequence). This CDR3 is 15 amino acids long. The V segment lost 5 bases and the J segment 3 bases; nucleotides outside the gene matches: 3. In DNA form, the CDR3 reads TGTGCCACCAGCCGGGGACAGGGGTACACCGGGGAGCTGTTTTTT. Its translation is CATSRGQGYTGELFF.

J is TRBJ2-2 and V is TRBV7-9; 9 bases are shared with TRBD1. The CDR3 spans 15 residues. V lost 3 bases, J lost 7 bases, and 6 bases stayed unmatched. Looked up from germline, CDR1 is SEHNR and CDR2 is FQNEAQ (reference sequence). Here the CDR3 reads CASSFPTGGYGELFF. The CDR3 DNA reads TGTGCCAGCAGCTTTCCTACAGGGGGCTACGGGGAGCTGTTTTTT.

The chain employs TRBV11-2 and TRBJ2-1, with 7 bases identical to TRBD2. The CDR3 runs to 17 residues. Trimming removed 1 base from V and 2 bases from J; junction bases left unmatched: 8. Germline V gene sequence: CDR1 SGHAT, CDR2 FQNNGV. The CDR3 here is CASSLVKASGTYNEQFF. DNA for the CDR3: TGTGCCAGCAGCTTAGTTAAGGCTAGCGGTACCTACAATGAGCAGTTCTTC.

The rearrangement joins TRBV6-5 to TRBJ1-2; D is uncertain. CDR1 is MNHEY and CDR2 is SVGAGI in the germline V gene. The V end lost 5 bases, the J end lost 5 bases, and 18 bases lay between the germline ends. This CDR3 has 15 amino acids. This CDR3 is CASSPAPGEGYGYTF. The CDR3 coding sequence is TGTGCCAGCAGTCCTGCCCCCGGGGAAGGATATGGCTACACCTTC.

This clone was seen only a few times. The CDR3 region is CASSVLNSPLHF. The CDR3 DNA sequence: TGCGCCAGCAGCGTTCTAAATTCACCCCTCCACTTT. The V call is TRBV5-1, the J call TRBJ1-6; D not resolved. Germline V gene data show CDR1 as SGHRS and CDR2 as YFSETQ. CDR3 length: 12 amino acids. The V gene lost 4 bases and the J gene lost 7 bases, with 6 bases spanning the gap.

The chain recombines TRBV28 with TRBJ2-4, with 7 bases that match TRBD1. CDR3 length equals 15 residues. Germline V lookup: CDR1 MDHEN, CDR2 SYDVKM. The J segment lost 0 bases and the V segment lost 2 bases, leaving 1 base of the junction unmatched. The CDR3 nucleotides are TGTGCCAGCAGTTTAACAGGGGCAGCCAAAAACATTCAGTACTTC. This gives the protein CASSLTGAAKNIQYF. The full variable domain, with the rest looked up from reference TRBV28 and TRBJ2-4, is DVKVTQSSRYLVKRTGEKVFLECVQDMDHENMFWYRQDPGLGLRLIYFSYDVKMKEKGDIPEGYSVSREKKERFSLILESASTNQTSMYLCASSLTGAAKNIQYFGAGTRLSVL.

This rearrangement joins TRBV29-1 to TRBJ1-1; D is uncertain. Trimming removed 7 bases from V and 5 bases from J, with 8 bases in between. The germline CDR1 and CDR2 sequences are SQVTM and ANQGSEA. This CDR3 region has 10 residues. The DNA of the CDR3 is TGCAGCGGGAGGTCTACTGAAGCTTTCTTT. Residues: CSGRSTEAFF.

J is TRBJ2-1 and V is TRBV14; TRBD1 aligns across 9 bases. This CDR3 region has 18 residues. Germline CDR1 SGHDN, CDR2 FVKESK. Trimming removed 4 bases from V and 3 bases from J; junction bases left unmatched: 13. CDR3 sequence reads: CASSRRQGVKNYYNEQFF. As DNA, the CDR3 is TGTGCCAGCAGCCGACGACAGGGGGTGAAAAACTACTACAATGAGCAGTTCTTC.

This clone showed up just once. The rearrangement links TRBV11-3 to TRBJ1-2; the match to TRBD1 covers 9 bases. CDR3 length: 17 amino acids. V was clipped by 0 bases and J by 3 bases; unmatched bases: 8. Germline loops: CDR1 SGHNT, CDR2 YENEEA. CDR3: CASSLDLGTGFDYGYTF. CDR3 nucleotide sequence: TGTGCCAGCAGCTTAGATCTGGGGACAGGGTTTGACTATGGCTACACCTTC.

Concerning this clone: Other DNA sequences in the sample encode the same CDR3. The gene calls are TRBV9 and TRBJ2-7; unclear D gene. The CDR3 is 12 amino acids. Germline CDR1 and CDR2: SGDLS and YYNGEE. V dropped 3 bases and J dropped 1 base, with 5 bases sitting between them. CDR3 DNA sequence: TGTGCCAGCAGCGGGAGTTCCTACGAGCAGTACTTC. It translates to CASSGSSYEQYF.

CDR3 region: CASSLWGAAGANVLTF. CDR3 coding DNA: TGTGCCAGCAGTTTATGGGGCGCCGCTGGGGCCAACGTCCTGACTTTC. The chain uses TRBV27 and TRBJ2-6, with D possibly TRBD1 on 5 matching bases. This CDR3 spans 16 amino acids. V was pared by 1 base and J by 2 bases, with 9 bases between. Germline lookup yields CDR1 MNHEY and CDR2 SMNVEV (reference sequence).

This clone was recorded only once. CDR3 nucleotide sequence: TGTGCCAGCAGCCCTGGGACAGGGGGCACTGAAGCTTTCTTT. This encodes CASSPGTGGTEAFF. V usage is TRBV9 and J usage is TRBJ1-1; 11 bases map to TRBD1. The CDR3 contains 14 residues. V was clipped by 4 bases and J by 4 bases; unmatched bases: 3. Germline values: CDR1 SGDLS, CDR2 YYNGEE.

The V gene is TRBV4-2, the J gene TRBJ2-5; D may be TRBD1 (5 bases). This CDR3 contains 15 residues. The V end lost 3 bases, the J end lost 5 bases, and 16 bases lay between the germline ends. Germline CDR1 reads LGHNA; CDR2 reads YNFKEQ. CDR3 nucleotide sequence: TGTGCCAGCAGCCATGTGGACACCCCTCGGGAGACCCAGTACTTC. This codes for CASSHVDTPRETQYF.

The chain joins TRBV18 to TRBJ2-1; possibly TRBD2 for D (5 bases). Trimming removed 4 bases from V and 10 bases from J, with 8 bases in between. Germline loops: CDR1 KGHSH, CDR2 LQKENI. The CDR3 has 11 amino acids. DNA of the CDR3: TGTGCCAGCTCACTCCGACTAGAGCAGTTCTTC. It translates to CASSLRLEQFF.

This rearrangement joins TRBV3-1 (or the pseudogene TRBV3-2) to TRBJ1-6, with 7 bases aligning to TRBD1. The germline gives CDR1 LGHDT, CDR2 YNNKEL (reference sequence). The V and J ends lost 2 bases and 11 bases, in that order; junction bases with no gene match: 6. The CDR3 covers 14 residues. The CDR3 nucleotides read TGTGCCAGCAGCCAACAGGGGGAAGGTGCACCCCTCCACTTT. Protein sequence: CASSQQGEGAPLHF.

The chain employs TRBV10-3 and TRBJ1-1; 11 bases map to TRBD1. Per the germline V gene, CDR1 is ENHRY and CDR2 is SYGVKD. CDR3 length: 13 amino acids. V lost 4 bases, J lost 6 bases, and 1 base stayed unmatched. The CDR3: CAISGDRGAEAFF. The CDR3 DNA reads TGTGCCATCAGTGGGGACAGGGGGGCTGAAGCTTTCTTT.

This chain links TRBV30 with TRBJ1-4, with 9 bases that match TRBD1. Trimming cost V 2 bases and J 7 bases; bases outside gene matches: 8. CDR1 and CDR2 from the germline V gene are GTSNPN and SVGIG (reference sequence). The CDR3 is 15 residues long. This CDR3 is CAWSLLGTGREKLFF. As DNA, the CDR3 is TGTGCCTGGAGTCTCCTAGGGACAGGGCGTGAAAAACTGTTTTTT. The variable domain in full, completed from reference TRBV30 and TRBJ1-4, reads SQTIHQWPATLVQPVGSPLSLECTVEGTSNPNLYWYRQAAGRGLQLLFYSVGIGQISSEVPQNLSASRPQDRQFILSSKKLLLSDSGFYLCAWSLLGTGREKLFFGSGTQLSVL.